A selection of T cell receptor beta chains follows, all from one sample in a study of Ad26.COV2.S vaccination and SARS-CoV-2 variants. The protocol was immunoSEQ multiplex PCR, while the TCRdb copy is restricted to in-frame clones and leaves out a portion. The sample consists of some 520,000 clones, 87% of them appearing once. The specimen was peripheral blood, collected in a trial of Ad26.COV2.S vaccine versus placebo. These receptors all stem from a person between 18 and 59 years old who received the Ad26.COV2.S COVID-19 vaccine or a placebo. Each CDR3 is given with its conserved first and last residue. The D gene is left open where the match is weak. Clone sizes are given selectively: once, few, many, or a class where the clone is expanded.

size: .
D: .
J: TRBJ2-2
V: TRBV11-2
DNA: TGTGCCAGCAGCCCCGGGACCTACACCGGGGAGCTGTTTTTT
CDR3: CASSPGTYTGELFF

size: once
D: .
J: TRBJ2-2
V: TRBV19
DNA: TGTGCCAGTAGTGGAGGACTCCACCACTCCGGGGAGCTGTTTTTT
CDR3: CASSGGLHHSGELFF

size: .
D: TRBD2
J: TRBJ2-5
V: TRBV5-6
DNA: TGTGCCAGCAGCTTGTTGAGCGGGACTAGCGGTCTAGGAGAGACCCAGTACTTC
CDR3: CASSLLSGTSGLGETQYF

size: .
D: .
J: TRBJ2-3
V: TRBV6-5
DNA: TGTGCCAGCAGTTATCTTGGGCGTTCTGGCACAGATACGCAGTATTTT
CDR3: CASSYLGRSGTDTQYF

size: .
D: TRBD1
J: TRBJ1-2
V: TRBV28
DNA: TGTGCCAGCAGTTTCCTGTTAATTACAGGGGCTAACTATGGCTACACCTTC
CDR3: CASSFLLITGANYGYTF

size: .
D: TRBD2
J: TRBJ2-1
V: TRBV28
DNA: TGTGCCAGCAGTTTAAGGGGACTAGCGGGTCCCAATGAGCAGTTCTTC
CDR3: CASSLRGLAGPNEQFF

size: .
D: TRBD1
J: TRBJ1-1
V: TRBV28
DNA: TGTGCCAGCAGTTTTTGGGGACAGGGAGCTTTCTTT
CDR3: CASSFWGQGAFF

size: .
D: .
J: TRBJ2-2
V: TRBV11-2
DNA: TGTGCCAGCAGCTCGAACACTTTCGGGGAGCTGTTTTTT
CDR3: CASSSNTFGELFF

size: .
D: TRBD2
J: TRBJ2-1
V: TRBV6-2/TRBV6-3
DNA: TGTGCCAGCAGTTACTCGGCGGGAGGGCAGTTCTTC
CDR3: CASSYSAGGQFF

size: .
D: .
J: TRBJ1-1
V: TRBV6-6
DNA: TGTGCCAGCAGCCCGGGACAAAGACCTGAAGCTTTCTTT
CDR3: CASSPGQRPEAFF

size: .
D: .
J: TRBJ2-2
V: TRBV4-2
DNA: TGTGCCAGCAGCCAAGATCAAGCGCCCCCGAACACCGGGGAGCTGTTTTTT
CDR3: CASSQDQAPPNTGELFF